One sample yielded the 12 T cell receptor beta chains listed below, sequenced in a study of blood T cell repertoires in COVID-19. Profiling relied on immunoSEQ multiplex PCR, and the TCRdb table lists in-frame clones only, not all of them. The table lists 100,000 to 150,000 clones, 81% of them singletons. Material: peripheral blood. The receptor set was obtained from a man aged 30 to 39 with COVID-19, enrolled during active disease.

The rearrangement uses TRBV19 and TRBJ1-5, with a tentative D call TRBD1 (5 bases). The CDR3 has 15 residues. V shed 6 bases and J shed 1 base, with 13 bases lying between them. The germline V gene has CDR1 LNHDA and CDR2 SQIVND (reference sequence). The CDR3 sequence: CASRIDSLSNQPQHF. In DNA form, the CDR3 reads TGTGCCAGTAGAATCGACAGCCTGAGCAATCAGCCCCAGCATTTT.

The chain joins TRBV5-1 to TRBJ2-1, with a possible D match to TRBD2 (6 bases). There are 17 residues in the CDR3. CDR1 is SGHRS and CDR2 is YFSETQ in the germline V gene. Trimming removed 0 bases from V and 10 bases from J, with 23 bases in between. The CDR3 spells CASSLGFASGGGREQFF. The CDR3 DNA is TGCGCCAGCAGCTTGGGTTTTGCGTCCGGGGGTGGTAGGGAGCAGTTCTTC.

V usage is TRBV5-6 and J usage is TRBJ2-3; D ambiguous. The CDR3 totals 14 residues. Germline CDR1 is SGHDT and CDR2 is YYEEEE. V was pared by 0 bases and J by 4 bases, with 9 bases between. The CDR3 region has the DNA TGTGCCAGCAGCTTGGGGGCCGCCCCAGATACGCAGTATTTT. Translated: CASSLGAAPDTQYF.

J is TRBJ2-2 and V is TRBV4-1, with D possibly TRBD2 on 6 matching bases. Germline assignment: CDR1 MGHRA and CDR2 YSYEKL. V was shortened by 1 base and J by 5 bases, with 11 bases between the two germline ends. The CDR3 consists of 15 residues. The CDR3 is CASSQVTGGTGELFF. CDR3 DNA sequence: TGCGCCAGCAGCCAAGTCACAGGAGGGACCGGGGAGCTGTTTTTT.

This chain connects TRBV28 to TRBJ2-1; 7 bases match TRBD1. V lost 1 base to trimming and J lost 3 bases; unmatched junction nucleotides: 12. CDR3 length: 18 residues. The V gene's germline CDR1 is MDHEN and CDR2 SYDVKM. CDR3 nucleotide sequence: TGTGCCAGCAGTTTATTAAGGGGACAGAGGGGCTTCTACAATGAGCAGTTCTTC. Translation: CASSLLRGQRGFYNEQFF.

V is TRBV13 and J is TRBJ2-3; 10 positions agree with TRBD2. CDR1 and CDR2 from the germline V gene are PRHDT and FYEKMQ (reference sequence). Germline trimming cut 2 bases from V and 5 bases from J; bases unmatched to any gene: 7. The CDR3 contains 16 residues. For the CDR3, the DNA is TGTGCCAGCAGCTTATACGGGACTAGCGATCGAGATACGCAGTATTTT. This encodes CASSLYGTSDRDTQYF.

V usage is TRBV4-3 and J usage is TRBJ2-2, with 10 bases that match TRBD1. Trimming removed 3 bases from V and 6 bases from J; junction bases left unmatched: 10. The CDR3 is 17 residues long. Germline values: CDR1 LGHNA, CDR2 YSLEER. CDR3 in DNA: TGCGCCAGCAGCCAGGGACCCGGGACAGGGGTACCCGGGGAGCTGTTTTTT. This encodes CASSQGPGTGVPGELFF.

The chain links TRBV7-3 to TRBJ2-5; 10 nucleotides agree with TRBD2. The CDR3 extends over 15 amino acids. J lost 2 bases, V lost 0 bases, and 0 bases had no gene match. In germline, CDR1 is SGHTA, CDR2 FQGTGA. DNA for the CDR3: TGTGCCAGCAGCTTAACGGGACTAGCGCAAGAGACCCAGTACTTC. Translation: CASSLTGLAQETQYF.

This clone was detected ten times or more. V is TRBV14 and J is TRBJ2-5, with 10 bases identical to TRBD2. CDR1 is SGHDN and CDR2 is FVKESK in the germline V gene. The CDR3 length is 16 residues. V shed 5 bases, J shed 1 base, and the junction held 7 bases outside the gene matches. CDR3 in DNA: TGTGCCAGCAGCGCCCGATTAGCGGGAGGCCAAGAGACCCAGTACTTC. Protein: CASSARLAGGQETQYF.

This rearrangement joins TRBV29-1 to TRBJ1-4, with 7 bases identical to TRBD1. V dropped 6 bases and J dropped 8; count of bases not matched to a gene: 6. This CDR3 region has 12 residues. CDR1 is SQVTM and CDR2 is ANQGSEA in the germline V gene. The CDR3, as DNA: TGCAGCGTGGCCGGGACAGCCGAAAAACTGTTTTTT. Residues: CSVAGTAEKLFF.

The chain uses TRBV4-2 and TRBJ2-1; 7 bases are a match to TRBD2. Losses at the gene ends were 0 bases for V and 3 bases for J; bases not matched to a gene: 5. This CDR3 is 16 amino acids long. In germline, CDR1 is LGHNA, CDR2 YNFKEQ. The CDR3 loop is CASSQEWEGGYNEQFF. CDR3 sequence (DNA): TGTGCCAGCAGCCAAGAATGGGAGGGAGGCTACAATGAGCAGTTCTTC.

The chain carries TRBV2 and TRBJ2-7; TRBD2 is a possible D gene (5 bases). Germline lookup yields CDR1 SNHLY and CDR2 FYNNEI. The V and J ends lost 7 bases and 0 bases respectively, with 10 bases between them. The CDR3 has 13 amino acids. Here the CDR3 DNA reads TGTGCCAGCAAGGAGCGGTTCTCCTACGAGCAGTACTTC. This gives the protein CASKERFSYEQYF.